This T cell receptor beta chain was observed in a study of T cell responses to AZD1222 COVID-19 vaccine. Study-wide points: Nearly half of unique spike-specific TCRs reportedly avoided B.1.351 and B.1.1.7 mutated regions.

Trimming took 4 bases from V and 1 from J, leaving 13 bases between them. This CDR3 is 15 amino acids long. Germline-derived CDR1 and CDR2 are SQVTM and ANQGSEA. Concerning this clone: As yet, its antigen is unknown.

Method: immunoSEQ multiplex PCR; TCRdb's copy keeps in-frame clones and lacks some. In the table there are about 150,000 clones, roughly nine tenths of which are singletons. The material sequenced was peripheral blood, taken 28 days after the second AZD1222 dose. This receptor was obtained from an adult who received the AZD1222 COVID-19 vaccine. The rearrangement joins TRBV29-1 to TRBJ1-4, with a tentative D call TRBD1 (6 bases). The CDR3: CSVGGLRGTNEKLFF. The CDR3 region has the DNA TGCAGCGTTGGAGGACTCAGGGGAACTAATGAAAAACTGTTTTTT.